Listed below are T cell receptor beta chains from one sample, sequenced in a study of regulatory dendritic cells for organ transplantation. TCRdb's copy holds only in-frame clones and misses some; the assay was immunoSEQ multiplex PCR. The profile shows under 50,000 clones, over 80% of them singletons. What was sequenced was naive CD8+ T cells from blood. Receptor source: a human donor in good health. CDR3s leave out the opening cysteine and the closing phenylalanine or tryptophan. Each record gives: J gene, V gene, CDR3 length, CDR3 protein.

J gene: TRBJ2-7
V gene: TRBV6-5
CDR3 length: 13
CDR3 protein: ASSYSGDADYEQY

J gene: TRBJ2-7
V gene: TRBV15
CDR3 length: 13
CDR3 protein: ATSGGVAGDDEQY

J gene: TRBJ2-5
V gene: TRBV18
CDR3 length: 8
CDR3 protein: ASSGETQY

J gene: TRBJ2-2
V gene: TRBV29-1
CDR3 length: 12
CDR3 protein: SVERELSPRELF

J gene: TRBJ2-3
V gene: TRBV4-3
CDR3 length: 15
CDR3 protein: ASSQEGLAVGSDTQY

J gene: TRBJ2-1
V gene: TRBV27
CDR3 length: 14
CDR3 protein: ASSFMDRGLLDEQF

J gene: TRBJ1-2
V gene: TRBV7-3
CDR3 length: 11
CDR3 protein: ASRPDRSYGYT

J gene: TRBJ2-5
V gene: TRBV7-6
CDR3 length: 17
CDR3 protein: ASSFCFLFRDRGQETQY

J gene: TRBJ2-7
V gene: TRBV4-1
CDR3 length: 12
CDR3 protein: ASSLVGSSHEQY

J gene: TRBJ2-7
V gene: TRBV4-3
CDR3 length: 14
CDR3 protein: ASSQELAGEFDEQY

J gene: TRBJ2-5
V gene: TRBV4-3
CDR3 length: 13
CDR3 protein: ASSQDPAGTETQY

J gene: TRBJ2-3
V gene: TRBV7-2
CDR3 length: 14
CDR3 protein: ASSPRPGGSTDTQY

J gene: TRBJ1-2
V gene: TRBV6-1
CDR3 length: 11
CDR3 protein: ASSEPGYYGYT

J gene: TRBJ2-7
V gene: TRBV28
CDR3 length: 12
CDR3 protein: ASSTTGEFYEQY

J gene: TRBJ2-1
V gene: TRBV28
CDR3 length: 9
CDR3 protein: ASSFFYEQF

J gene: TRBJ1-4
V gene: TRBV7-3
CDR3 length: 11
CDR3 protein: ASSLKRGEKLF

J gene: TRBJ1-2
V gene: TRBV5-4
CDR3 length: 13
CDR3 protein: ASSLIGAARAGYT

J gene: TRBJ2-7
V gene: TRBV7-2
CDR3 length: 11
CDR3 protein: ASSYPGATRQY

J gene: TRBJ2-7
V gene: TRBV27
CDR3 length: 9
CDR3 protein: AVFSRWEQY

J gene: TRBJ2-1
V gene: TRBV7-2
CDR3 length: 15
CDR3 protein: ASRTVLAGVSYNEQF

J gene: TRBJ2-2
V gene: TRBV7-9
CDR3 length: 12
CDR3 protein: ASSSGGPHGELF

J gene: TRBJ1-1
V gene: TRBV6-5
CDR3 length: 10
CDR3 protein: ASSYGGIEAF

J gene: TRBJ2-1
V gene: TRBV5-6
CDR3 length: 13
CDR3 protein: ASSLIGSSYNEQF

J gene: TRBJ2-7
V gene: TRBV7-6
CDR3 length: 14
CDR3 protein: ASSLALSGTSYEQY

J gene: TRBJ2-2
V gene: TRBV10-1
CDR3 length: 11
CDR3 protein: ASSVGNTGELF

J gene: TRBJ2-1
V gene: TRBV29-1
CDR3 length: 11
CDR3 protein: SVDLHSHNEQF

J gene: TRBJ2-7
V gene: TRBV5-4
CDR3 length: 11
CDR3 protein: ASSTGGYYEQY

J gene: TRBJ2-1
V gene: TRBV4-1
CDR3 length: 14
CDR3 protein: ASSSGAPSPYNEQF

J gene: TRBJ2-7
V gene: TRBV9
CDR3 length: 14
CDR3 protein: ASSVEAGALSYEQY

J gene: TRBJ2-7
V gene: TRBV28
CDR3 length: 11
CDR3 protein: ASSGTAAYEQY

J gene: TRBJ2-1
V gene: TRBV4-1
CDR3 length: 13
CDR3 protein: ASSRSGERYNEQF

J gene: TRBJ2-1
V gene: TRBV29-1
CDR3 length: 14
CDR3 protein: SVVGLARSSYNEQF

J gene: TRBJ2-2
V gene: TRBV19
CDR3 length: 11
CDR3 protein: ASSLATTGELF

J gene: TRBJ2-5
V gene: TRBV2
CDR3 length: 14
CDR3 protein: ASTYNRQVLQETQY

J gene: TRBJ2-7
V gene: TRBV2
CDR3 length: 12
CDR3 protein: ATKGTSSPYEQY

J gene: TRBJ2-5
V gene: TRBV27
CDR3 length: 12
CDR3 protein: ASSLLGEGETQY

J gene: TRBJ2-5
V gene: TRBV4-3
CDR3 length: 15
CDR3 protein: ASSQAYPLGYQETQY

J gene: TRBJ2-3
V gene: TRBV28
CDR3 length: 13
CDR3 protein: ASSLSRPSTDTQY

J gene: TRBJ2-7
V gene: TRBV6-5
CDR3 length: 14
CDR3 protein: ASSYRSTPGLGEQY

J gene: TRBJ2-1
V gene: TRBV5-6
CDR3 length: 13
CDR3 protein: ASSLELAGHNEQF

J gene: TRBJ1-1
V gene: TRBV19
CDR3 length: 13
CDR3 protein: ASRSRQGLNTEAF